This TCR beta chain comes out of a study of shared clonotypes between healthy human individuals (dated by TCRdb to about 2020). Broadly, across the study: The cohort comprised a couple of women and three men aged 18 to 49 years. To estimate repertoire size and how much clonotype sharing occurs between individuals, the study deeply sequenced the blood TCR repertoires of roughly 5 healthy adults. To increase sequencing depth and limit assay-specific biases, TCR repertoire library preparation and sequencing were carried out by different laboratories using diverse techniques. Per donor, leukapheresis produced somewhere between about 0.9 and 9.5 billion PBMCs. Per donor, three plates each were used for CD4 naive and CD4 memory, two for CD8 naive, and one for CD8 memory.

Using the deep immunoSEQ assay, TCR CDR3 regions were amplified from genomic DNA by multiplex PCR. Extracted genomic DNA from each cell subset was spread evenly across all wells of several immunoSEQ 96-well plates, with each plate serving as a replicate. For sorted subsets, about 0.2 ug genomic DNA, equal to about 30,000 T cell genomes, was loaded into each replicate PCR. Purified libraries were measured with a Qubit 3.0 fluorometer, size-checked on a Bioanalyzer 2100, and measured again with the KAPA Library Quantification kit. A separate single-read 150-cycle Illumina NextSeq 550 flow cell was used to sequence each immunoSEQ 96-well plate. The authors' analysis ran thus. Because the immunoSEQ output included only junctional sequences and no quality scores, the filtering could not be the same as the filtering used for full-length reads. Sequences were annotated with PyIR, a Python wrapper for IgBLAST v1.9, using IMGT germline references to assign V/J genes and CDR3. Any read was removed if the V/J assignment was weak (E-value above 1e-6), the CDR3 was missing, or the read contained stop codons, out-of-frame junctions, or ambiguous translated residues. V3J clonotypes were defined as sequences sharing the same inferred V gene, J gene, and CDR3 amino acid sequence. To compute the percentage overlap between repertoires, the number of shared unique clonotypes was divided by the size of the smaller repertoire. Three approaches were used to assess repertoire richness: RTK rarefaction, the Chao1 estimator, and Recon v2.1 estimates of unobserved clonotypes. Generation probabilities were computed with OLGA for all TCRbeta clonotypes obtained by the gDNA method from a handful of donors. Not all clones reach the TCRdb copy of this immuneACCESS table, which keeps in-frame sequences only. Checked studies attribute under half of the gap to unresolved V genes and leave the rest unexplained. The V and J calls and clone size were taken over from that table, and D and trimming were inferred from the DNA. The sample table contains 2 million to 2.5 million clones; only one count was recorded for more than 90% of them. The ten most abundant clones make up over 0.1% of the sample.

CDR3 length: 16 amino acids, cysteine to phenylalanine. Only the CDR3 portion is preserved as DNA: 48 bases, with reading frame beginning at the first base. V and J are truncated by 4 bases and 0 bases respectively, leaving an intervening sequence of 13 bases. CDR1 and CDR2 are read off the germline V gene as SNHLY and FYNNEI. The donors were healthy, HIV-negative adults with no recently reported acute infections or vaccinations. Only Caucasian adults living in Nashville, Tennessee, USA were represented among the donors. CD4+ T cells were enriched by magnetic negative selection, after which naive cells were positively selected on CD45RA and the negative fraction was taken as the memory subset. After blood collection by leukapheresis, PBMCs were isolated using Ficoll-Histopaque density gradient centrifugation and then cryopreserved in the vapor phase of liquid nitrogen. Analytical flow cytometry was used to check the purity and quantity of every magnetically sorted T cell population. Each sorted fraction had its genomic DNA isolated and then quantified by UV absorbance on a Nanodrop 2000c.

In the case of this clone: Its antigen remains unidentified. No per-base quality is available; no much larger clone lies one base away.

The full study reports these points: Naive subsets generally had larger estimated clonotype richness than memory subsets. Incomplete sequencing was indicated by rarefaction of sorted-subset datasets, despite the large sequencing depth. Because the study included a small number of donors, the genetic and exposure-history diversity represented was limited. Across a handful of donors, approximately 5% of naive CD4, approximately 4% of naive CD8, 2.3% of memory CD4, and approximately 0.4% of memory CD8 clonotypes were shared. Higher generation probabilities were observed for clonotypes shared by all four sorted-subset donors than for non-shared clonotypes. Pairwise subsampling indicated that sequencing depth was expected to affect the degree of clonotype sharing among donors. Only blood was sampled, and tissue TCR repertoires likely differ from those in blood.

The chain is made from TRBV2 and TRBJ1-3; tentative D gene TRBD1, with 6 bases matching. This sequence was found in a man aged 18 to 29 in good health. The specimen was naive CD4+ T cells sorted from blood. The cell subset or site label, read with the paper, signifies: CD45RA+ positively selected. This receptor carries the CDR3 CASSVSDRSSGNTIYF. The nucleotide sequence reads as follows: TGTGCCAGCAGTGTCTCTGACAGGTCCTCTGGAAACACCATATATTTT.